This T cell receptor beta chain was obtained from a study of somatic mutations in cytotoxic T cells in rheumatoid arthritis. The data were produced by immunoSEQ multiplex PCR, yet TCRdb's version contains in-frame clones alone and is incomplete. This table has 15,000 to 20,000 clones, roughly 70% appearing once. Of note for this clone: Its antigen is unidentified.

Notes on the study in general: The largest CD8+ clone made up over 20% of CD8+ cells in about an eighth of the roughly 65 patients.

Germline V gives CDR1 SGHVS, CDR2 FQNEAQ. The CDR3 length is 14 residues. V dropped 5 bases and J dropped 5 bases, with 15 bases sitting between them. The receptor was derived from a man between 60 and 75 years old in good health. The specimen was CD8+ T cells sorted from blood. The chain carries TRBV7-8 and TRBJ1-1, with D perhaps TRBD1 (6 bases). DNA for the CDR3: TGTGCCAGCAGCCGAGTAGAGGGGGAGACTGAAGCTTTCTTT. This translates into CASSRVEGETEAFF. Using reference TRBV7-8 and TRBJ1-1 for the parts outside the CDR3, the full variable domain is GAGVSQSPRYKVAKRGQDVALRCDPISGHVSLFWYQQALGQGPEFLTYFQNEAQLDKSGLPSDRFFAERPEGSVSTLKIQRTQQEDSAVYLCASSRVEGETEAFFGQGTRLTVV.